Listed here are 23 T cell receptor beta chains from one sample, sequenced in a study of T cells after yellow fever vaccination. TCRdb called the 5' RACE reads again in MiXCR, with one record for every CDR3 protein. Here the sample spans over 200,000 distinct CDR3 sequences, less than 7.5% being singletons. The material sequenced was CD4+ T cells sorted from PBMCs, taken on the day of the yellow fever booster vaccination. The receptors here all came from a man younger than 45 who received the YFV17D yellow fever vaccine.

The CDR3 reads CASSLEQRYNEQFF. For the CDR3, the DNA is TGTGCCAGCAGCTTAGAACAGCGGTACAATGAGCAGTTCTTC. The genes are TRBV7-8 and TRBJ2-1, with D possibly matching TRBD2 (5 bases). CDR1 SGHVS and CDR2 FQNEAQ come from the germline V gene. The CDR3 totals 14 residues. V was pared by 1 base and J by 4 bases, with 8 bases between.

The sample holds a few counts of this clonotype. The chain joins TRBV7-8 to TRBJ2-2, with 11 positions matching TRBD2. Trimming cost V 5 bases and J 9 bases; bases outside gene matches: 5. There are 14 residues in the CDR3. CDR1 is SGHVS and CDR2 is FQNEAQ in the germline V gene. In nucleotides, the CDR3 is TGTGCCAGCAGCCCGGGACTAGCGGACCGGGAGCTGTTTTTT. This sequence encodes CASSPGLADRELFF.

This rearrangement joins TRBV5-6 to TRBJ2-7, with D maybe TRBD2 (5 bases). V shed 3 bases and J shed 3 bases, with 13 bases lying between them. Germline values: CDR1 SGHDT, CDR2 YYEEEE. This CDR3 is built from 14 residues. The CDR3 sequence is CASSYGLLRYEQYF. Written as DNA, the CDR3 is TGTGCCAGCAGCTATGGACTCCTACGCTACGAGCAGTACTTC.

Worth noting for this clonotype: Given a much more abundant clone one base away, this may be a read error. J is TRBJ2-5 and V is TRBV5-1; D gene unclear. CDR1 and CDR2 (germline): SGHRS, YFSETQ. V dropped 3 bases and J dropped 4 bases, with 13 bases sitting between them. The CDR3 is 14 residues long. CDR3 region: CASSWAPGPETQYF. In DNA form, the CDR3 reads TGCGCCAGCAGCTGGGCCCCCGGACCAGAGACCCAGTACTTC. Variable domain in full (rest from reference TRBV5-1 and TRBJ2-5): KAGVTQTPRYLIKTRGQQVTLSCSPISGHRSVSWYQQTPGQGLQFLFEYFSETQRNKGNFPGRFSGRQFSNSRSEMNVSTLELGDSALYLCASSWAPGPETQYFGPGTRLLVL.

This clonotype was detected a few times. V and J are TRBV6-5 and TRBJ2-3, with TRBD1 identical over 9 bases. Trimming removed 2 bases from V and 3 bases from J; junction bases left unmatched: 6. The CDR3 is 16 residues long. Germline CDR1 and CDR2: MNHEY and SVGAGI. CDR3 protein: CASSYGTGPNTDTQYF. CDR3 in DNA: TGTGCCAGCAGTTACGGGACAGGGCCTAATACAGATACGCAGTATTTT.

The rearrangement uses TRBV29-1 and TRBJ1-5, with D maybe TRBD1 (5 bases). The CDR3 runs 15 residues. Trimming shortened V by 6 bases and J by 7 bases, and 22 bases separated the two germline ends. Germline values: CDR1 SQVTM, CDR2 ANQGSEA. The CDR3 sequence: CSVKLGGGTKQPQHF. The DNA for the CDR3 is TGCAGCGTCAAACTGGGGGGGGGTACCAAGCAGCCCCAGCATTTT. Based on the CDR3 plus reference TRBV29-1 and TRBJ1-5, the full variable domain is SAVISQKPSRDICQRGTSLTIQCQVDSQVTMMFWYRQQPGQSLTLIATANQGSEATYESGFVIDKFPISRPNLTFSTLTVSNMSPEDSSIYLCSVKLGGGTKQPQHFGDGTRLSIL.

The sample holds a few counts of this clonotype. This chain links TRBV6-2 or TRBV6-3 with TRBJ2-2; 8 nucleotides align to TRBD2. The CDR3 covers 14 residues. V dropped 2 bases and J dropped 6; count of bases not matched to a gene: 2. Germline loops: CDR1 MNHEY, CDR2 SVGEGT. In DNA form, the CDR3 reads TGTGCCAGCAGTTACAGCGGGAGTGCCGGGGAGCTGTTTTTT. It specifies CASSYSGSAGELFF.

This clonotype was found many times. The chain carries TRBV6-5 and TRBJ2-2, with 9 positions matching TRBD2. Germline-derived CDR1 and CDR2 are MNHEY and SVGAGI. The ends lost 0 bases at V and 7 bases at J; junction bases unmatched: 6. The CDR3 spans 16 residues. The CDR3 is CASSYSASGKGGELFF. Written as DNA, the CDR3 is TGTGCCAGCAGTTACTCGGCTAGCGGGAAGGGCGGGGAGCTGTTTTTT.

There are many counts of this clonotype. This sequence joins TRBV29-1 and TRBJ2-1; 8 bases line up with TRBD2. V was clipped by 4 bases and J by 3 bases; unmatched bases: 2. Per germline, CDR1 SQVTM and CDR2 ANQGSEA. The CDR3 sequence is 13 residues long. CDR3 residues: CSVAGGVYNEQFF. The CDR3 nucleotides are TGCAGCGTTGCGGGGGGGGTCTACAATGAGCAGTTCTTC.

This clonotype has ten or more counts. The chain carries TRBV4-3 and TRBJ1-5; D not certain. CDR3 size: 16 residues. Germline loops: CDR1 LGHNA, CDR2 YSLEER. The V gene lost 0 bases and the J gene lost 1 base, with 10 bases spanning the gap. CDR3 amino acids: CASSQERVWSNQPQHF. The CDR3 DNA is TGCGCCAGCAGCCAAGAGAGAGTATGGAGCAATCAGCCCCAGCATTTT.

The rearrangement uses TRBV5-4 and TRBJ2-1, with D tentatively TRBD1 (6 bases). The V end was cut by 4 bases, the J end by 13 bases, with 15 bases between. CDR3 length: 12 amino acids. Germline CDR1 and CDR2: SGHNT and YYREEE (reference sequence). DNA of the CDR3: TGTGCCAGCAGCCCGGCCAGGGGCGTTCAGTTCTTC. This gives the protein CASSPARGVQFF.

This clonotype turned up a few times. The chain is built from TRBV3-1 and TRBJ2-1; 9 nucleotides agree with TRBD2. This CDR3 spans 15 amino acids. V trimming: 6 bases; J trimming: 5 bases; junction bases outside the gene matches: 8. The germline V gene encodes CDR1 LGHDT and CDR2 YNNKEL (reference sequence). The chain's CDR3 is CASRPSGIPHNEQFF. CDR3 nucleotides: TGTGCCAGCAGGCCTAGCGGGATCCCCCACAATGAGCAGTTCTTC.

This clonotype was seen a few times. V and J are TRBV5-1 and TRBJ2-7; 10 bases fit TRBD2. Trimming cost V 8 bases and J 3 bases; bases outside gene matches: 14. This CDR3 spans 16 amino acids. Germline V CDR1 and CDR2: SGHRS, YFSETQ. CDR3 loop: CASLPTTSGVYYEQYF. CDR3 coding DNA: TGCGCCAGTCTCCCCACAACTAGCGGGGTATACTACGAGCAGTACTTC.

The V and J genes are TRBV9 and TRBJ2-5, with 9 bases identical to TRBD1. With 4 bases clipped from V and 1 base from J, the junction kept 11 bases outside the gene matches. CDR1 SGDLS and CDR2 YYNGEE come from the germline V gene. CDR3 length: 17 amino acids. CDR3 bases: TGTGCCAGCAGCCCCTCCGCGGGACAGGGTCCCCAAGAGACCCAGTACTTC. Protein product: CASSPSAGQGPQETQYF.

This clonotype has a handful of counts. The chain uses TRBV25-1 and TRBJ2-5, with D tentatively TRBD2 (7 bases). Trimming pared 6 bases from V and 0 bases from J, leaving 14 bases between. The CDR3 has 15 residues. Germline lookup yields CDR1 MGHDK and CDR2 SYGVNS. The chain's CDR3 is CASRGAGVNQETQYF. The CDR3 coding sequence is TGTGCCAGCAGGGGGGCGGGAGTAAACCAAGAGACCCAGTACTTC. Full variable domain (missing parts from reference TRBV25-1 and TRBJ2-5): EADIYQTPRYLVIGTGKKITLECSQTMGHDKMYWYQQDPGMELHLIHYSYGVNSTEKGDLSSESTVSRIRTEHFPLTLESARPSHTSQYLCASRGAGVNQETQYFGPGTRLLVL.

With respect to this clonotype: One base away lies a much larger clone, so this may be a sequencing read error. This chain uses TRBV7-6 with TRBJ2-2; D possibly corresponds to TRBD1 (8 bases). This CDR3 has 17 residues. Germline CDR1 and CDR2: SGHVS and FNYEAQ. The DNA for the CDR3 is TGTGCCAGCATCTTATCCCCAACCACAGGGGGGGACGGGGAGCTGTTTTTT. Residues: CASILSPTTGGDGELFF.

This clonotype occurred many times. V and J are TRBV4-2 and TRBJ2-3; D not resolved. In germline, CDR1 is LGHNA, CDR2 YNFKEQ. The CDR3 spans 15 residues. Trimming shortened V by 0 bases and J by 0 bases, and 7 bases separated the two germline ends. The CDR3 sequence is CASSQEPQSTDTQYF. Written as DNA, the CDR3 is TGTGCCAGCAGCCAAGAGCCTCAGAGCACAGATACGCAGTATTTT.

At least ten counts were recorded for this clonotype. The genes are TRBV29-1 and TRBJ2-5, with D uncertain. The V and J ends lost 5 bases and 3 bases respectively, with 10 bases between them. The CDR3 covers 12 residues. Germline CDR1 and CDR2: SQVTM and ANQGSEA. As DNA, the CDR3 is TGCAGCGTTTCGGCAGCCAAAGAGACCCAGTACTTC. This gives the protein CSVSAAKETQYF.

This clonotype has more than one count but fewer than ten. The rearrangement links TRBV11-2 to TRBJ2-3; TRBD1 is a possible D gene (5 bases). CDR3 size: 12 residues. V lost 7 bases to trimming and J lost 4 bases, with 9 bases between them. From germline, CDR1 is SGHAT and CDR2 FQNNGV. CDR3 amino acids: CASNWGPDTQYF. CDR3 bases: TGTGCCAGCAACTGGGGCCCAGATACGCAGTATTTT.

The chain employs TRBV6-2 or TRBV6-3 and TRBJ1-5; no clear D. Germline V gene lookup returns CDR1 MNHEY and CDR2 SVGEGT. The CDR3 is made up of 16 amino acids. The V end was cut by 3 bases, the J end by 4 bases, with 16 bases between. The CDR3: CASSYPGPLANQPQHF. CDR3 bases: TGTGCCAGCAGTTATCCCGGGCCCCTCGCGAATCAGCCCCAGCATTTT.

This clonotype has only a few counts. The rearrangement links TRBV7-2 to TRBJ2-1; D uncertain. V lost 5 bases and J 6 bases, leaving 8 bases between the germline ends. The CDR3 extends over 12 amino acids. The germline V gene encodes CDR1 SGHTA and CDR2 FQGNSA. The CDR3: CASSRVPNEQFF. For the CDR3, the DNA is TGTGCCAGCAGCCGGGTACCCAATGAGCAGTTCTTC.

This clonotype turned up a few times. The chain employs TRBV28 and TRBJ2-3, with 10 bases matching TRBD2. Germline V lookup: CDR1 MDHEN, CDR2 SYDVKM. This CDR3 contains 15 residues. Trimming took 0 bases from V and 8 from J; bases not matched to a gene: 5. The CDR3 protein is CASSLWLAGAGTQYF. Written as DNA, the CDR3 is TGTGCCAGCAGTTTATGGCTAGCGGGAGCGGGTACGCAGTATTTT.

This clonotype was seen more than once but under ten times. CDR3 residues: CSASGQGNYGYTF. The DNA of the CDR3 is TGCAGTGCTTCTGGACAGGGGAACTATGGCTACACCTTC. The V call is TRBV20-1, the J call TRBJ1-2; 9 nucleotides align to TRBD1. This CDR3 comprises 13 residues. The germline CDR1 and CDR2 sequences are DFQATT and SNEGSKA (reference sequence). V trimming: 5 bases; J trimming: 2 bases; junction bases outside the gene matches: 3.